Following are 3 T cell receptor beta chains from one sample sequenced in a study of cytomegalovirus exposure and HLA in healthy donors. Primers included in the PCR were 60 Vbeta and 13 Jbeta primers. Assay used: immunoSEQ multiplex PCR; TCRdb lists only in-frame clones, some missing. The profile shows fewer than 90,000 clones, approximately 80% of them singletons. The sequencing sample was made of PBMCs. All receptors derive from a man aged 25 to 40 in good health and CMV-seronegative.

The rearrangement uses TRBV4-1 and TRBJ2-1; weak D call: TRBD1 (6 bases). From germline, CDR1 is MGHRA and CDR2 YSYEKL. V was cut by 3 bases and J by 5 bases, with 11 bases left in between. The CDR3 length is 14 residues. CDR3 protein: CASSQSGENNEQFF. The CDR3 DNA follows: TGCGCCAGCAGCCAGTCAGGGGAGAACAATGAGCAGTTCTTC.

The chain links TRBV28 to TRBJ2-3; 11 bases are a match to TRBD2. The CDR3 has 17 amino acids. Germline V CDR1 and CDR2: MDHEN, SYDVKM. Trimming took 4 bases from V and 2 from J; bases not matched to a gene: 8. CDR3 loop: CASSSLSTSGDTDTQYF. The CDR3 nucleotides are TGTGCCAGCAGTTCCCTCTCGACTAGCGGGGACACAGATACGCAGTATTTT.

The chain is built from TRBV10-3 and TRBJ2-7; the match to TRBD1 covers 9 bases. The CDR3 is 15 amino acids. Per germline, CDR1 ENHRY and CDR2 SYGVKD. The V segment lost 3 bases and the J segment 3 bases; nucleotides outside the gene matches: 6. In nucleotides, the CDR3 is TGTGCCATCAGTGACGGGACAGGGAATTACTACGAGCAGTACTTC. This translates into CAISDGTGNYYEQYF.